This T cell receptor beta chain came from a study of spatial heterogeneity in lung cancer. Study context: Detection of beta-chain sequences consistently exceeded that of alpha-chain sequences.

Time point described: blood at routine non-recurrence follow-up after resection. Whole RNA obtained from tumor, nontumor lung or frozen PBMC underwent sequencing without sorting. Many counts were recorded for this clonotype. The germline V gene has CDR1 SNHLY and CDR2 FYNNEI. The CDR3 totals 13 residues. Trimming took off 1 base at V and 4 bases at J, with 5 bases between the two ends. TCR cDNA molecules each had a unique molecular identifier. In TCRdb, the 5' RACE reads were re-called with MiXCR into one record per CDR3 protein. The sample holds about 25,000 distinct CDR3 sequences, approximately 6% seen once.

The source is a male donor with early-stage non-small cell lung cancer. The V gene is TRBV2, the J gene TRBJ1-5; D is undetermined. Here the sequenced sample was PBMCs, taken at follow-up. CDR3: CASSEVGNQPQHF. In DNA, the CDR3 is TGTGCCAGCAGTGAAGTGGGGAATCAGCCCCAGCATTTT. Together with reference TRBV2 and TRBJ1-5, the CDR3 gives the full variable domain: EPEVTQTPSHQVTQMGQEVILRCVPISNHLYFYWYRQILGQKVEFLVSFYNNEISEKSEIFDDQFSVERPDGSNFTLKIRSTKLEDSAMYFCASSEVGNQPQHFGDGTRLSIL.